Sequencing of this T cell receptor (beta chain) was carried out in a study of vaccination and CD4 T cells after COVID-19. General study points: The study found median SARS-CoV-2-reactive clonotypes rising from about 22 to 38, not significantly.

Treatment in this sample: roughly 11-day PBMC culture with coronavirus spike peptide pools or control peptides (ViraFEST assay). Comments on this clonotype: The target antigen is unknown.

Germline V gene data show CDR1 as SGHTA and CDR2 as FQGNSA. This CDR3 has 19 residues. V lost 0 bases and J lost 2; bases outside the gene matches: 15. Oncomine TCR Beta short-read sequencing was applied to DNA from cultured CD4+ T cells. From cultured CD4+ T cells, genomic DNA was extracted. MiXCR, run by TCRdb on the PCR reads, gives a single entry per CDR3 protein. Of 15,000 to 20,000 distinct CDR3 sequences detected, roughly 45% appear once; the ten largest clones hold roughly 6.2%. The gene calls are TRBV7-2 and TRBJ2-7, with TRBD2 matching 8 bases. This clonotype originated in a human donor who had recovered from COVID-19. The specimen was CD4+ T cells from blood, cultured in vitro. The CDR3 coding sequence is TGTGCCAGCAGCTTAGCGACAATCGGGAGCGGGAGAATTACCTACGAGCAGTACTTC. Translating it yields CASSLATIGSGRITYEQYF.